A single sample gave rise to the 20 T cell receptor beta chains below, sequenced in a study of ipilimumab plus nivolumab after autologous stem cell transplantation. Data came from immunoSEQ multiplex PCR; TCRdb stores just in-frame clones and leaves some out. The table records roughly 16,000 clones, 79% of them present only once. Sequences were derived from PBMCs, sampled in a trial of ipilimumab plus nivolumab as post-transplant consolidation. The receptors originated from a male donor with diffuse large B-cell lymphoma.

J is TRBJ1-4 and V is TRBV19; D call uncertain. Germline lookup yields CDR1 LNHDA and CDR2 SQIVND (reference sequence). The CDR3 runs 13 residues. The germline V and J ends were trimmed by 4 bases and 8 bases, with 11 bases remaining between them. CDR3 sequence reads: CASSKSVGEKLFF. As DNA, the CDR3 is TGTGCCAGTAGTAAGTCCGTAGGGGAAAAACTGTTTTTT.

The chain couples TRBV6-6 to TRBJ2-2; D is ambiguous. Germline assignment: CDR1 MNHNY and CDR2 SVGAGI (reference sequence). The ends were cut back, 2 bases at V and 4 bases at J, with 14 bases in the middle. This CDR3 comprises 16 residues. The CDR3 sequence is CASSYDVRRGTGELFF. For the CDR3, the DNA is TGTGCCAGCAGTTACGATGTCCGCAGAGGCACCGGGGAGCTGTTTTTT.

The V gene is TRBV11-3, the J gene TRBJ2-7; 7 bases fit TRBD1. V lost 5 bases to trimming and J lost 2 bases; unmatched junction nucleotides: 6. The CDR3 has 14 residues. Per the germline V gene, CDR1 is SGHNT and CDR2 is YENEEA. CDR3 nucleotides: TGTGCCAGCAGCCCCAGGACAGGTCCCTACGAGCAGTACTTC. It translates to CASSPRTGPYEQYF.

V and J are TRBV7-9 and TRBJ2-1; 9 bases fit TRBD2. Germline values: CDR1 SEHNR, CDR2 FQNEAQ (reference sequence). The CDR3 covers 15 residues. V dropped 8 bases and J dropped 4; count of bases not matched to a gene: 9. The CDR3 is CASVLAGNTYNEQFF. In DNA, the CDR3 is TGTGCCAGCGTCCTAGCGGGAAATACTTACAATGAGCAGTTCTTC.

The chain joins TRBV12-1 to TRBJ2-5; TRBD2, the table's D call, lacks a check against the DNA. TRBV12-1 is assigned pseudogene status. CDR3 size: 14 residues. CDR3 in DNA: TGTGCCAGCAGCTTCTCGCGGGATCTAGAGACCCAGTACTTC. Translating it yields CASSFSRDLETQYF.

There are a few counts of this clone. CDR3 in amino acids: CASSLMLGQGAAEAFF. CDR3 DNA: TGTGCCAGCAGCTTAATGTTAGGACAGGGGGCCGCTGAAGCTTTCTTT. This chain links TRBV7-9 with TRBJ1-1, with 11 nucleotides matching TRBD1. Germline CDR1 reads SEHNR; CDR2 reads FQNEAQ (reference sequence). The CDR3 is made up of 16 amino acids. The V and J ends lost 2 bases and 6 bases, in that order; junction bases with no gene match: 8.

This clone showed up just once. This chain joins TRBV27 and TRBJ2-7, with D possibly called TRBD1 or TRBD2 (5 bases each). Germline CDR1 and CDR2: MNHEY and SMNVEV (reference sequence). V lost 2 bases and J 12 bases, leaving 20 bases between the germline ends. This CDR3 is built from 14 residues. This CDR3 reads CASSLTSRDGRRYF. The CDR3 DNA follows: TGTGCCAGCAGTTTAACTAGTCGGGACGGTCGACGGTACTTC.

This chain uses TRBV7-3 with TRBJ2-6; 7 nucleotides align to TRBD1. CDR1 SGHTA and CDR2 FQGTGA come from the germline V gene. The J segment lost 0 bases and the V segment lost 5 bases, leaving 10 bases of the junction unmatched. CDR3 length: 18 amino acids. The CDR3 DNA follows: TGTGCCAGCAGCCACCGGGACAGCTCCCGCTCTGGGGCCAACGTCCTGACTTTC. Translated: CASSHRDSSRSGANVLTF.

The chain uses TRBV6-1 and TRBJ1-1; TRBD1 aligns across 8 bases. CDR3 size: 15 residues. The germline V gene has CDR1 MNHNS and CDR2 SASEGT. Trimming removed 3 bases from V and 1 base from J; junction bases left unmatched: 4. The CDR3 is CASSDWGQENTEAFF. For the CDR3, the DNA is TGTGCCAGCAGTGATTGGGGACAGGAGAACACTGAAGCTTTCTTT.

This chain uses TRBV11-2 with TRBJ1-5; perhaps TRBD1 as D (6 bases). V was shortened by 1 base and J by 4 bases, with 11 bases between the two germline ends. CDR3 length: 15 amino acids. Germline assignment: CDR1 SGHAT and CDR2 FQNNGV. CDR3 DNA: TGTGCCAGCAGCTTAGGACAGGTACCGAATCAGCCCCAGCATTTT. This codes for CASSLGQVPNQPQHF.

This clone occurred once. The genes are TRBV7-2 and TRBJ2-7; 9 nucleotides agree with TRBD2. V trimming: 3 bases; J trimming: 6 bases; junction bases outside the gene matches: 9. CDR1 is SGHTA, CDR2 FQGNSA, per germline. The CDR3 runs 15 residues. In DNA form, the CDR3 reads TGTGCCAGCAGCTTCACTACGGGACTAGCCGTCGAGCAGTACTTC. Translation: CASSFTTGLAVEQYF.

V usage is TRBV27 and J usage is TRBJ1-2; D might be TRBD1 (5 bases). CDR3 length equals 14 residues. V gave up 3 bases and J gave up 4 bases, with 12 bases separating them. Germline values: CDR1 MNHEY, CDR2 SMNVEV (reference sequence). Here the CDR3 DNA reads TGTGCCAGCAGTTTTGGGCAGGGTCTCTATGGCTACACCTTC. This gives the protein CASSFGQGLYGYTF.

This chain joins TRBV11-1 and TRBJ2-3, with D possibly matching TRBD1 (6 bases). The CDR3 runs 14 residues. The germline CDR1 and CDR2 sequences are SGHAT and FQDESV (reference sequence). V shed 4 bases and J shed 4 bases, with 12 bases lying between them. CDR3 sequence reads: CASSSRGMADTQYF. DNA for the CDR3: TGTGCCAGCAGCTCCAGGGGTATGGCAGATACGCAGTATTTT.

The chain has TRBV29-1 and TRBJ2-1, with D unresolved. V lost 7 bases and J 2 bases, leaving 15 bases between the germline ends. The CDR3 length is 14 residues. Germline CDR1 and CDR2: SQVTM and ANQGSEA. The chain's CDR3 is CSGTNHEPYNEQFF. The DNA for the CDR3 is TGCAGCGGAACAAACCACGAACCCTACAATGAGCAGTTCTTC.

This clone was detected only a few times. The rearrangement uses TRBV7-2 and TRBJ2-3; D perhaps matches TRBD1 (5 bases). Trimming left V 1 base short and J 11 bases short, with 13 bases between. Per germline, CDR1 SGHTA and CDR2 FQGNSA. The CDR3 totals 13 residues. The DNA of the CDR3 is TGTGCCAGCAGCTTAGGTACCGACGACAGGCAGTATTTT. This translates into CASSLGTDDRQYF. Full variable domain (remainder filled in from reference TRBV7-2 and TRBJ2-3): GAGVSQSPSNKVTEKGKDVELRCDPISGHTALYWYRQSLGQGLEFLIYFQGNSAPDKSGLPSDRFSAERTGGSVSTLTIQRTQQEDSAVYLCASSLGTDDRQYFGPGTRLTVL.

This chain connects TRBV30 to TRBJ2-5; D is unresolved. Germline V gives CDR1 GTSNPN, CDR2 SVGIG (reference sequence). The CDR3 is 12 residues long. Trimming left V 2 bases short and J 0 bases short, with 4 bases between. The CDR3 here is CAWSIYQETQYF. The CDR3 DNA reads as TGTGCCTGGAGTATCTACCAAGAGACCCAGTACTTC. The whole variable domain, remainder taken from reference TRBV30 and TRBJ2-5, is SQTIHQWPATLVQPVGSPLSLECTVEGTSNPNLYWYRQAAGRGLQLLFYSVGIGQISSEVPQNLSASRPQDRQFILSSKKLLLSDSGFYLCAWSIYQETQYFGPGTRLLVL.

The rearrangement uses TRBV11-2 and TRBJ1-1; D is unresolved. Germline loops: CDR1 SGHAT, CDR2 FQNNGV. V lost 5 bases and J 5 bases, leaving 12 bases between the germline ends. The CDR3 spans 13 residues. CDR3 region: CASSLVRETEAFF. CDR3 bases: TGTGCCAGCAGCCTCGTGCGGGAAACTGAAGCTTTCTTT.

This chain connects TRBV9 to TRBJ2-2; a possible D gene is TRBD2 (5 bases). Germline CDR1 SGDLS, CDR2 YYNGEE. The CDR3 runs to 13 residues. V gave up 2 bases and J gave up 4 bases, with 6 bases separating them. CDR3 DNA sequence: TGTGCCAGCAGCGTGAGGGTCACCGGGGAGCTGTTTTTT. Its translation is CASSVRVTGELFF.

The rearrangement joins TRBV2 to TRBJ2-2; TRBD2 aligns across 8 bases. Germline V gene sequence: CDR1 SNHLY, CDR2 FYNNEI. The J segment lost 0 bases and the V segment lost 2 bases, leaving 2 bases of the junction unmatched. This CDR3 region has 16 residues. The CDR3 sequence is CASSEPAGANTGELFF. The CDR3, as DNA: TGTGCCAGCAGTGAACCAGCGGGAGCGAACACCGGGGAGCTGTTTTTT.

This clone appeared a few times. The gene calls are TRBV5-1 and TRBJ2-3; 15 bases are a match to TRBD2. Germline loops: CDR1 SGHRS, CDR2 YFSETQ. The CDR3 extends over 15 amino acids. V trimming: 7 bases; J trimming: 3 bases; junction bases outside the gene matches: 3. The CDR3 nucleotides read TGCGCCAGCCGGACTAGCGGGGGGGATACAGATACGCAGTATTTT. This codes for CASRTSGGDTDTQYF.